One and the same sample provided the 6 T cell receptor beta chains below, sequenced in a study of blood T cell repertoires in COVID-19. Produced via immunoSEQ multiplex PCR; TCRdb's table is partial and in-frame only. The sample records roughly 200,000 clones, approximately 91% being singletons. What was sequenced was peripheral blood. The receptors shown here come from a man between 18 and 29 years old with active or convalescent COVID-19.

CDR3 loop: CASSWEAGNSYEQYF. CDR3 nucleotide sequence: TGTGCCAGCAGTTGGGAAGCGGGGAACTCCTACGAGCAGTACTTC. This sequence joins TRBV27 and TRBJ2-7; TRBD2 matches 7 bases. CDR3 length: 15 amino acids. V lost 4 bases to trimming and J lost 0 bases; unmatched junction nucleotides: 6. Germline CDR1 is MNHEY and CDR2 is SMNVEV (reference sequence).

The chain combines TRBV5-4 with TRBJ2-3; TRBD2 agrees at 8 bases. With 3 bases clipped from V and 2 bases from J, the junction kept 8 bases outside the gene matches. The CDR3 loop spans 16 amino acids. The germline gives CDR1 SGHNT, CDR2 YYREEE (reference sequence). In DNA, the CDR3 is TGTGCCAGCAGCTACCCCGGGAGGGTTTCCACAGATACGCAGTATTTT. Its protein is CASSYPGRVSTDTQYF.

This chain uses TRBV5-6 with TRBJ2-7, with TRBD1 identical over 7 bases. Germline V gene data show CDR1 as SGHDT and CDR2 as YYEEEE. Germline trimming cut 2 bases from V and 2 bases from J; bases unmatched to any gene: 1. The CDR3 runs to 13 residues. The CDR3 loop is CASSLDRAYEQYF. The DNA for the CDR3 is TGTGCCAGCAGCTTAGACAGGGCCTACGAGCAGTACTTC.

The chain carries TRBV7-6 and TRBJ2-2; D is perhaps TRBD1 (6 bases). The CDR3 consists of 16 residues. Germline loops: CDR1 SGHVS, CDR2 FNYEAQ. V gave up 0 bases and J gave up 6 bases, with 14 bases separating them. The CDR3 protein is CASSLAGTGIPGELFF. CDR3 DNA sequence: TGTGCCAGCAGCTTAGCTGGAACAGGGATCCCCGGGGAGCTGTTTTTT.

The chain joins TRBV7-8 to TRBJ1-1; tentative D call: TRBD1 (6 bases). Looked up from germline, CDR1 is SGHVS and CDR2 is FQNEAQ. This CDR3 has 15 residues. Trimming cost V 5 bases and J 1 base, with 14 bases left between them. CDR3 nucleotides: TGTGCCAGCAGCCCGGTTGGACAGACGAACACTGAAGCTTTCTTT. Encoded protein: CASSPVGQTNTEAFF.

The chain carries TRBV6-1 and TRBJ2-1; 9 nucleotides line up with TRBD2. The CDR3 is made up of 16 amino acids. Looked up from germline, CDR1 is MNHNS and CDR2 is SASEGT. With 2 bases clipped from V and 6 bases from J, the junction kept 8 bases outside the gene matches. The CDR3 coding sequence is TGTGCCAGCAGTGAATCTCGTCTAGCGGGATTCAATGAGCAGTTCTTC. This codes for CASSESRLAGFNEQFF.